Following are 30 T cell receptor beta chains from one sample sequenced in a study of regulatory T cells in long-lasting Graves disease. Building of the TCR beta libraries involved iRepertoire HTBI primers and Arm-PCR of CDR3 regions. TCRdb redid the calling of the multiplex PCR reads with MiXCR, one entry per CDR3 protein. The data hold 500,000 or so distinct CDR3 sequences, with 11% to 15% observed a single time. Time point reported: newly diagnosed GD, antithyroid drugs for less than 3 months. RNA isolated from PBMCs was used to make the TCR library. The data were also submitted as part of a second study, on T cells in Graves' hyperthyroidism and ophthalmopathy.

The sequencing here drew on peripheral blood mononuclear cells (PBMCs), taken at new diagnosis, from a patient treated with antithyroid drugs. The receptors were gathered from a woman aged 50 to 65 with Graves disease.

This clonotype was seen repeatedly, ten times or more. J is TRBJ1-2 and V is TRBV7-9; possibly TRBD1 for D (6 bases). The CDR3 runs 14 residues. Germline values: CDR1 SEHNR, CDR2 FQNEAQ (reference sequence). V was pared by 5 bases and J by 2 bases, with 12 bases between. In DNA form, the CDR3 reads TGTGCCAGCAGCCCCCTCGACAGGAACTATGGCTACACCTTC. This gives the protein CASSPLDRNYGYTF.

This clonotype was detected a few times. The conserved final phenylalanine or tryptophan is absent from the CDR3, which likely points to a read error. V usage is TRBV28 and J usage is TRBJ2-1, with TRBD2 matching over 10 bases. V lost 2 bases, J lost 6 bases, and 4 bases stayed unmatched. The CDR3 consists of 15 residues. Germline V CDR1 and CDR2: MDHEN, SYDVKM. The CDR3 bases are TGTGCCAGCAGTTTAAGCCTAGCGGGAGTCAATGAGCAGTTCATC. This codes for CASSLSLAGVNEQFI.

The J gene is TRBJ2-3, the V gene TRBV9; D is perhaps TRBD1 (5 bases). The germline V gene has CDR1 SGDLS and CDR2 YYNGEE. The CDR3 totals 16 residues. The V end was cut by 0 bases, the J end by 4 bases, with 15 bases between. The CDR3 coding sequence is TGTGCCAGCAGCGTAGTGCGCGGAGAAGGGGCAGATACGCAGTATTTT. Its protein product is CASSVVRGEGADTQYF.

Worth noting for this clonotype: It may be a read error: a sequence one base away is much more abundant. This rearrangement joins TRBV2 to TRBJ2-1, with 13 bases aligning to TRBD2. The CDR3 contains 15 residues. V gave up 9 bases and J gave up 6 bases; unmatched junction bases: 8. Germline-derived CDR1 and CDR2 are SNHLY and FYNNEI. CDR3 bases: TGTGCCAGTATTAGACTAGCGGGAGGTCGCAATGAGCAGTTCTTC. It yields the protein CASIRLAGGRNEQFF.

This clonotype was counted ten times or more. The chain combines TRBV28 with TRBJ1-5, with 7 bases matching TRBD1. Per germline, CDR1 MDHEN and CDR2 SYDVKM. CDR3 length equals 16 residues. V was clipped by 7 bases and J by 0 bases; unmatched bases: 9. The CDR3 DNA reads TGTGCCAGCATCCTGGACAGGTCGTATAGCAATCAGCCCCAGCATTTT. Amino acids: CASILDRSYSNQPQHF.

V and J are TRBV5-1 and TRBJ1-6; D gene unclear. Germline CDR1 reads SGHRS; CDR2 reads YFSETQ. V lost 0 bases and J 9 bases, leaving 7 bases between the germline ends. CDR3 size: 13 residues. The CDR3 reads CASSLAGVSPLHF. In DNA, the CDR3 is TGCGCCAGCAGCTTGGCCGGGGTTTCACCCCTCCACTTT.

This clonotype was recorded many times. The chain links TRBV7-2 to TRBJ2-3; a weak D match, TRBD2 (6 bases). CDR1 and CDR2 (germline): SGHTA, FQGNSA. Trimming shortened V by 3 bases and J by 2 bases, and 12 bases separated the two germline ends. This CDR3 has 15 residues. The CDR3 spells CASSFLAAPTDTQYF. For the CDR3, the DNA is TGTGCCAGCAGCTTTTTAGCGGCTCCCACAGATACGCAGTATTTT.

The table lists this clonotype with many counts. The rearrangement links TRBV12-3 or TRBV12-4 to TRBJ1-4, with D unresolved. The CDR3 loop spans 15 amino acids. Between the trimmed V and J ends, which lost 7 bases and 4 bases, there was a span of 16 bases. The CDR3 DNA reads as TGTGCCAGCACACGAGAAAGGGCTGGTAATGAAAAACTGTTTTTT. Translated, it gives CASTRERAGNEKLFF.

This clonotype was observed a handful of times. This chain uses TRBV2 with TRBJ2-2; possibly TRBD2 for D (5 bases). This CDR3 comprises 16 residues. V lost 6 bases to trimming and J lost 2 bases, with 16 bases between them. The V gene's germline CDR1 is SNHLY and CDR2 FYNNEI. The CDR3 protein is CASRVFVGGNTGELFF. The CDR3 region has the DNA TGTGCCAGCAGGGTTTTTGTTGGAGGAAACACCGGGGAGCTGTTTTTT.

This clonotype showed up many times. The rearrangement links TRBV2 to TRBJ2-1; D is perhaps TRBD1 or TRBD2 (7 bases each). The CDR3 spans 16 residues. V gave up 4 bases and J gave up 2 bases, with 15 bases separating them. The germline CDR1 and CDR2 sequences are SNHLY and FYNNEI. In DNA, the CDR3 is TGTGCCAGCAGTGGGGGGGGAAGGGGGCCCTACAATGAGCAGTTCTTC. It translates to CASSGGGRGPYNEQFF.

Worth noting for this clonotype: This may be a read error, as it is one base from a much larger clone. The chain employs TRBV27 and TRBJ2-2; unclear D gene. CDR3 length: 14 amino acids. Germline CDR1 reads MNHEY; CDR2 reads SMNVEV (reference sequence). CDR3 nucleotides: TGTACCAGCAGTTTTTTGACATCGACCGGGGAGCTGTTTTTT. Protein product: CTSSFLTSTGELFF.

This clonotype was counted ten times or more. The DNA for the CDR3 is TGTGCCTCCCACGGGATTCCTAACACTGAAGCTTTCTTT. It encodes CASHGIPNTEAFF. V usage is TRBV30 and J usage is TRBJ1-1; D unresolved. The ends were cut back, 7 bases at V and 2 bases at J, with 14 bases in the middle. This CDR3 contains 13 residues. Germline loops: CDR1 GTSNPN, CDR2 SVGIG (reference sequence).

This clonotype was picked up a small number of times. V and J are TRBV5-5 and TRBJ2-5; 8 bases are a match to TRBD2. The J segment lost 11 bases and the V segment lost 3 bases, leaving 12 bases of the junction unmatched. This CDR3 has 14 residues. In germline, CDR1 is SGHKS, CDR2 YYEKEE (reference sequence). This CDR3 is CASSCGPPGGEQYF. The CDR3 DNA sequence: TGTGCCAGCAGCTGCGGACCTCCGGGGGGGGAGCAGTACTTC.

Concerning this clonotype itself: A much larger clone lies a single base off, so this may be a read error. The chain joins TRBV30 to TRBJ2-3; the D is unclear. The CDR3 is made up of 11 amino acids. The germline gives CDR1 GTSNPN, CDR2 SVGIG (reference sequence). With 2 bases removed from V and 6 bases from J, the gap between germline ends came to 6 bases. The CDR3 DNA follows: TGTGCCTGGAGTTTCCCGGATACGCAGTATTTT. Amino acids: CAWSFPDTQYF. Full variable domain (missing parts from reference TRBV30 and TRBJ2-3): SQTIHQWPATLVQPVGSPLSLECTVEGTSNPNLYWYRQAAGRGLQLLFYSVGIGQISSEVPQNLSASRPQDRQFILSSKKLLLSDSGFYLCAWSFPDTQYFGPGTRLTVL.

The rearrangement joins TRBV7-9 to TRBJ1-2; 7 bases line up with TRBD1. The germline gives CDR1 SEHNR, CDR2 FQNEAQ (reference sequence). The V segment lost 6 bases and the J segment 5 bases; nucleotides outside the gene matches: 9. The CDR3 spans 14 residues. CDR3 region: CASRPGQWIYGYTF. CDR3 nucleotide sequence: TGTGCCAGCAGACCGGGACAGTGGATTTATGGCTACACCTTC.

This clonotype appeared a few times. The J gene is TRBJ2-5, the V gene TRBV25-1; D possibly matches TRBD1 or TRBD2 (5 bases each). The CDR3 runs 13 residues. Between the trimmed V and J ends, which lost 8 bases and 5 bases, there was a span of 15 bases. Germline V lookup: CDR1 MGHDK, CDR2 SYGVNS. The CDR3 nucleotides are TGTGCCAGCGACACCTCAGGGAGCGAGACCCAGTACTTC. Translation gives CASDTSGSETQYF.

The chain carries TRBV7-9 and TRBJ1-2; 8 positions match TRBD1. Per germline, CDR1 SEHNR and CDR2 FQNEAQ (reference sequence). This CDR3 spans 12 amino acids. Trimming removed 4 bases from V and 11 bases from J; junction bases left unmatched: 6. The CDR3 bases are TGTGCCAGCAGCTCCGGACAGGGCAGGTACACCTTC. Protein product: CASSSGQGRYTF. The whole variable domain, filled in from reference TRBV7-9 and TRBJ1-2, reads DTGVSQNPRHKITKRGQNVTFRCDPISEHNRLYWYRQTLGQGPEFLTYFQNEAQLEKSRLLSDRFSAERPKGSFSTLEIQRTEQGDSAMYLCASSSGQGRYTFGSGTRLTVV.

Concerning this clonotype: A much more abundant neighbour one base away suggests this may be a read error. The conserved phenylalanine or tryptophan normally closing the CDR3 is absent here, so this likely arose from a read error. V and J are TRBV18 and TRBJ2-1, with 11 bases that match TRBD1. TRBJ2-5 explains the end of the DNA better; the J call may be wrong. The CDR3 runs to 17 residues. CDR1 and CDR2 (germline): KGHSH, LQKENI. The CDR3 DNA is TGTGCCAGCTCACCACTACCCCGGACAGGGGGCCGGGAGACCCAGTACCTC. It yields the protein CASSPLPRTGGRETQYL.

This clonotype was picked up one time. For the CDR3, the DNA is TGCAGTGCTAGAGAACATAGCGGGGCAAATGAGCAGTTCTTC. This sequence encodes CSAREHSGANEQFF. The rearrangement joins TRBV20-1 to TRBJ2-1; 8 bases line up with TRBD2. Germline loops: CDR1 DFQATT, CDR2 SNEGSKA (reference sequence). There are 14 residues in the CDR3. The V and J ends lost 0 bases and 7 bases, in that order; junction bases with no gene match: 5.

In this sample, this clonotype turned up many times. One end of the junction fails to match germline, which may point to a read error. The chain recombines TRBV2 with TRBJ1-5; 7 nucleotides agree with TRBD1. Germline-derived CDR1 and CDR2 are SNHLY and FYNNEI. The CDR3 is 14 amino acids. The CDR3 sequence is CASKRTGSDQPQHF. The CDR3 region has the DNA TGTGCCAGCAAACGGACAGGTAGCGATCAGCCCCAGCACTTT.

This clonotype was seen more than once but under ten times. The chain carries TRBV19 and TRBJ1-4, with D perhaps matching TRBD1 (6 bases). CDR1 is LNHDA, CDR2 SQIVND, per germline (reference sequence). This CDR3 contains 15 residues. Trimming stripped 9 bases from V and 8 bases from J, with 22 bases between. In DNA form, the CDR3 reads TGTGCCAGCGCAAATGTGGGGGACACTGGGGAAAAACTGTTTTTT. Its protein is CASANVGDTGEKLFF.

This clonotype was observed many times. The V call is TRBV30, the J call TRBJ2-5; the D gene could be TRBD1 or TRBD2 (6 bases each). CDR3 length: 13 residues. V lost 1 base, J lost 5 bases, and 11 bases lay in between. CDR1 GTSNPN and CDR2 SVGIG come from the germline V gene (reference sequence). The CDR3 DNA is TGTGCCTGGAGTGCTCGGGGGCCGGAGACCCAGTACTTC. Encoded protein: CAWSARGPETQYF.

This clonotype was counted ten times or more. The gene calls are TRBV6-5 and TRBJ1-1; TRBD1 matches at 8 bases. Looked up from germline, CDR1 is MNHEY and CDR2 is SVGAGI. V lost 0 bases, J lost 6 bases, and 9 bases stayed unmatched. The CDR3 is made up of 16 amino acids. The chain's CDR3 is CASSYSPTTGGAEAFF. The CDR3, as DNA: TGTGCCAGCAGTTACTCGCCGACCACAGGGGGTGCTGAAGCTTTCTTT.

This clonotype was picked up many times. V and J are TRBV28 and TRBJ1-6; TRBD1 matches 10 bases. J gave up 10 bases and V 5 bases, and 5 bases lay outside the gene matches. In germline, CDR1 is MDHEN, CDR2 SYDVKM. This CDR3 is 14 amino acids long. In DNA form, the CDR3 reads TGTGCCAGCAGTCGGGACAGGGGCTCCTCACCCCTCCACTTT. This encodes CASSRDRGSSPLHF.

Ten or more counts support this clonotype. The chain couples TRBV2 to TRBJ2-5; D ambiguous. The CDR3 sequence is 16 residues long. With 0 bases removed from V and 9 bases from J, the gap between germline ends came to 20 bases. Germline-derived CDR1 and CDR2 are SNHLY and FYNNEI. The DNA for the CDR3 is TGTGCCAGCAGTGAAGCGGAAAACCAAGGGCGTGAGGCCCAGTACTTC. This encodes CASSEAENQGREAQYF.

V is TRBV4-1 and J is TRBJ2-3; TRBD2 matches 8 bases. The CDR3 extends over 18 amino acids. Germline V CDR1 and CDR2: MGHRA, YSYEKL. The junction had 15 bases not matched to a gene; V was cut back by 3 bases and J by 4 bases. CDR3 in amino acids: CASSHEDTPGGPADTQYF. Here the CDR3 DNA reads TGCGCCAGCAGCCACGAAGATACCCCGGGAGGGCCAGCAGATACGCAGTATTTT.

In this sample, this clonotype turned up a few times. The J gene is TRBJ2-5, the V gene TRBV4-1; 8 bases line up with TRBD2. The ends lost 3 bases at V and 0 bases at J; junction bases unmatched: 6. Germline V gene data show CDR1 as MGHRA and CDR2 as YSYEKL. The CDR3 sequence is 16 residues long. CDR3 protein: CASSHPLAADQETQYF. The DNA of the CDR3 is TGCGCCAGCAGCCACCCACTAGCGGCGGACCAAGAGACCCAGTACTTC.

Many counts were recorded for this clonotype. The J gene is TRBJ2-3, the V gene TRBV30; the D is unclear. The CDR3 has 13 amino acids. Trimming took 5 bases from V and 2 from J, leaving 11 bases between them. From germline, CDR1 is GTSNPN and CDR2 SVGIG (reference sequence). The CDR3 spells CAWGIGFTDTQYF. The CDR3 DNA is TGTGCCTGGGGAATCGGGTTCACAGATACGCAGTATTTT. Variable domain in full (rest from reference TRBV30 and TRBJ2-3): SQTIHQWPATLVQPVGSPLSLECTVEGTSNPNLYWYRQAAGRGLQLLFYSVGIGQISSEVPQNLSASRPQDRQFILSSKKLLLSDSGFYLCAWGIGFTDTQYFGPGTRLTVL.

This clonotype was detected many times. V usage is TRBV28 and J usage is TRBJ2-4; D not resolved. V was shortened by 5 bases and J by 3 bases, with 23 bases between the two germline ends. The CDR3 covers 18 residues. Germline V gene lookup returns CDR1 MDHEN and CDR2 SYDVKM. The CDR3 is CASSPHPGRNLNKNIQYF. CDR3 DNA sequence: TGTGCCAGCAGTCCCCACCCCGGCAGAAACCTTAACAAAAACATTCAGTACTTC.

This clonotype has a handful of counts. The chain carries TRBV10-3 and TRBJ2-1, with 9 bases lining up with TRBD2. Looked up from germline, CDR1 is ENHRY and CDR2 is SYGVKD. The J segment lost 5 bases and the V segment lost 3 bases, leaving 11 bases of the junction unmatched. The CDR3 spans 17 residues. This CDR3 reads CAISDNSLAGLNNEQFF. The CDR3 coding sequence is TGTGCCATCAGTGACAACTCCCTAGCGGGACTAAACAATGAGCAGTTCTTC.